This entry concerns a single T cell receptor (beta chain). Antigen specificity is unknown. Sequencing was at deep level. The table came from immunoSEQ multiplex PCR; TCRdb's copy has only in-frame clones and leaves some out. The table records more than 400,000 clones, 60% to 80% of them present only once. This sample was taken from a study of shared clonotypes between healthy human individuals. Findings and limits, study-wide: Apart from blood, nothing was sampled; tissue repertoires likely differ.

Deletions cut 3 bases from V and 1 base from J, with 4 bases between. The CDR3 has 12 amino acids. Germline values: CDR1 SGDLS, CDR2 YYNGEE. Sequencing used PBMCs. The rearrangement links TRBV9 to TRBJ2-5; D call uncertain. This clonotype was sampled from a woman between 40 and 55 years old in good health. Some clones in this sample may be carry-over from other donors' samples. The CDR3, as DNA: TGTGCCAGCAGCGGGATCCAAGAGACCCAGTACTTC. Protein sequence: CASSGIQETQYF.